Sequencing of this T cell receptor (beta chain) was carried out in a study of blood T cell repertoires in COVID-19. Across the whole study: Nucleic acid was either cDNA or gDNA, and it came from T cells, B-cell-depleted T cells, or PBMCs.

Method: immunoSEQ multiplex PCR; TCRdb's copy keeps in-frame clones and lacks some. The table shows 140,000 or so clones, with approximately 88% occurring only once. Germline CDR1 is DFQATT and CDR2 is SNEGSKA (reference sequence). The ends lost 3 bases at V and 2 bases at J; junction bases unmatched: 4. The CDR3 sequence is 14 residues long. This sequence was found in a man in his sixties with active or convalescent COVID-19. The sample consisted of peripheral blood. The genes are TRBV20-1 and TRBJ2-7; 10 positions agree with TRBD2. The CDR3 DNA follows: TGCAGTGCTAGTGGGCTAGCGGGGGCCTACGAGCAGTACTTC. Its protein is CSASGLAGAYEQYF.